What follows describes a single TCR beta chain. The entry originates in a study of T cell changes during pregnancy in multiple sclerosis. The CDR3 loop spans 15 amino acids. The junction had 9 bases not matched to a gene; V was cut back by 6 bases and J by 2 bases. The germline V gene has CDR1 MGHRA and CDR2 YSYEKL. The method was immunoSEQ multiplex PCR; TCRdb's version includes in-frame clones alone and lacks a portion of them. The sample lists about 50,000 clones, 92% occurring once. This clonotype was obtained from a female donor with multiple sclerosis, enrolled in a pregnancy study. The sequences come from CD4+ T cells from peripheral blood mononuclear cells, collected after pregnancy. This chain uses TRBV4-1 with TRBJ1-2, with 7 bases that match TRBD1. The CDR3 bases are TGCGCCAGCAGTCACAGGGGTCAGGGCAACTATGGCTACACCTTC. This encodes CASSHRGQGNYGYTF.